These T cell receptor beta chains were read from a single sample in a study of control samples from healthy donors and cancer patients. The table came from immunoSEQ multiplex PCR; TCRdb's copy has only in-frame clones and leaves some out. The sample holds roughly 98,000 clones, 82% seen once. The source material was blood. The receptors shown here come from a woman aged 55-69 years in good health. Each CDR3 is given with its conserved first and last residue. D genes are given only for firm matches. For some rows the clone size is stated as once, few or many, or as a class when expanded; others skip it.

clone size	CDR3 length	D gene	J gene	V gene	CDR3 DNA	CDR3 protein
NA	14	NA	TRBJ2-2	TRBV3-1/TRBV3-2	TGTGCCAGCAGCCAAGATCTTTTGGGCGGGGAGCTGTTTTTT	CASSQDLLGGELFF
NA	15	NA	TRBJ2-7	TRBV19	TGTGCCAGTAGTATTGCGGGACTGGGACCCTACGAGCAGTACTTC	CASSIAGLGPYEQYF
few	17	TRBD2	TRBJ2-7	TRBV29-1	TGCAGCGTTGGGTTGGCTAGCGGGAGAACTCTCAATTACGAGCAGTACTTC	CSVGLASGRTLNYEQYF
NA	15	NA	TRBJ2-3	TRBV23-1	TGCGCCAGCAGTCAATCGGCCCCGGGGGAGGATACGCAGTATTTT	CASSQSAPGEDTQYF
NA	12	NA	TRBJ1-1	TRBV29-1	TGCAGCGCATGTACAGGAATCACTGAAGCTTTCTTT	CSACTGITEAFF
NA	15	TRBD2	TRBJ2-1	TRBV6-4	TGTGCCAGCAGTGGGACTAGCGGGGGGGCCAATGAGCAGTTCTTC	CASSGTSGGANEQFF
NA	16	TRBD1	TRBJ2-2	TRBV11-3	TGTGCCAGCAGCTTAGACGGGACAGGGCCGAACGGGGAGCTGTTTTTT	CASSLDGTGPNGELFF
NA	13	TRBD2	TRBJ2-7	TRBV28	TGTGCCAGCAGACTAGCGGGACCCTACGAGCAGTACTTC	CASRLAGPYEQYF
NA	16	TRBD2	TRBJ2-1	TRBV14	TGTGCCAGCAGCTCTTTAGCGGGAGCCTCCTACAATGAGCAGTTCTTC	CASSSLAGASYNEQFF
NA	13	NA	TRBJ2-2	TRBV29-1	TGCAGTGGGAAGGCCCAAAACACCGGGGAGCTGTTTTTT	CSGKAQNTGELFF
NA	15	NA	TRBJ1-4	TRBV19	TGTGCCAGTAGTATGGGACGGCGGTTTAATGAAAAACTGTTTTTT	CASSMGRRFNEKLFF
NA	15	TRBD2	TRBJ2-2	TRBV5-1	TGCGCCAGCAGGAAAGCGGGGTCCAACACCGGGGAGCTGTTTTTT	CASRKAGSNTGELFF
NA	15	NA	TRBJ2-7	TRBV27	TGTGCCAGCAGTCGGGACGGAGCAGCTGTATACGAGCAGTACTTC	CASSRDGAAVYEQYF
NA	12	NA	TRBJ2-5	TRBV3-1/TRBV3-2	TGTGCCAGCAGCCAAGTTATAGAGACCCAGTACTTC	CASSQVIETQYF
NA	15	NA	TRBJ1-4	TRBV5-6	TGTGCCAGCAGCACCTACAGGGATACGTATGAAAAACTGTTTTTT	CASSTYRDTYEKLFF
NA	13	NA	TRBJ2-7	TRBV12-3/TRBV12-4	TGTGCCAGCAGAAAACAGGGATCCTACGAGCAGTACTTC	CASRKQGSYEQYF
NA	15	NA	TRBJ1-2	TRBV4-3	TGCGCCAGCAGCCAAGATAGCGGGGCTCACTATGGCTACACCTTC	CASSQDSGAHYGYTF
NA	15	TRBD1	TRBJ1-1	TRBV19	TGTGCCAGTAAGCGGGCAGGGGGCGCGGATACTGAAGCTTTCTTT	CASKRAGGADTEAFF
NA	14	NA	TRBJ1-2	TRBV18	TGTGCCAGCTCACCAGGATCAAAGGGGTTCGGCTACACCTTC	CASSPGSKGFGYTF
few	14	NA	TRBJ2-5	TRBV3-1/TRBV3-2	TGTGCCAGCAGCCTACGTAGCGGCCAAGAGACCCAGTACTTC	CASSLRSGQETQYF
NA	19	TRBD2	TRBJ2-1	TRBV4-1	TGCGCCAGCAGCCCGCTAGGGGTGGGACAGCGGGGGGAGTTAAATGAGCAGTTCTTC	CASSPLGVGQRGELNEQFF
NA	15	TRBD2	TRBJ2-5	TRBV5-1	TGCGCCAGCAGCTCCCCGGGACTAGCGGGAGAGACCCAGTACTTC	CASSSPGLAGETQYF
NA	18	TRBD2	TRBJ2-2	TRBV14	TGTGCCAGCAGCCACCTCGGGACTAGCGGGAGGGCCATCGGGGAGCTGTTTTTT	CASSHLGTSGRAIGELFF
NA	14	TRBD1	TRBJ1-2	TRBV5-6	TGTGCCAGCAGGCGACAGGGAGCTAACTATGGCTACACCTTC	CASRRQGANYGYTF
NA	13	NA	TRBJ1-1	TRBV5-8	TGTGCCAGCAGCGTAAACCGAAACACTGAAGCTTTCTTT	CASSVNRNTEAFF
few	12	NA	TRBJ2-1	TRBV12-3/TRBV12-4	TGTGCCAGCAGTGCTCCGGGGGGCCACCAGTTCTTC	CASSAPGGHQFF
NA	14	TRBD1	TRBJ2-1	TRBV6-2/TRBV6-3	TGTGCCAGCAGTTCGGGACAGGTCGCAAATGAGCAGTTCTTC	CASSSGQVANEQFF
NA	14	NA	TRBJ2-5	TRBV6-2/TRBV6-3	TGTGCCAGCAGTATGGACAGCCTCGGAGAGACCCAGTACTTC	CASSMDSLGETQYF
once	14	NA	TRBJ2-7	TRBV7-2	TGTGCCAGCAGCTTCCTACTAGTTTCTTACGAGCAGTACTTC	CASSFLLVSYEQYF
NA	16	TRBD1	TRBJ1-2	TRBV28	TGTGCCAGCAGAACCCCGGGACAGGGAATCAACTATGGCTACACCTTC	CASRTPGQGINYGYTF
NA	15	TRBD1	TRBJ1-1	TRBV10-3	TGTGCCATCAGTGAACCGGGACAGGGAGGGACTGAAGCTTTCTTT	CAISEPGQGGTEAFF